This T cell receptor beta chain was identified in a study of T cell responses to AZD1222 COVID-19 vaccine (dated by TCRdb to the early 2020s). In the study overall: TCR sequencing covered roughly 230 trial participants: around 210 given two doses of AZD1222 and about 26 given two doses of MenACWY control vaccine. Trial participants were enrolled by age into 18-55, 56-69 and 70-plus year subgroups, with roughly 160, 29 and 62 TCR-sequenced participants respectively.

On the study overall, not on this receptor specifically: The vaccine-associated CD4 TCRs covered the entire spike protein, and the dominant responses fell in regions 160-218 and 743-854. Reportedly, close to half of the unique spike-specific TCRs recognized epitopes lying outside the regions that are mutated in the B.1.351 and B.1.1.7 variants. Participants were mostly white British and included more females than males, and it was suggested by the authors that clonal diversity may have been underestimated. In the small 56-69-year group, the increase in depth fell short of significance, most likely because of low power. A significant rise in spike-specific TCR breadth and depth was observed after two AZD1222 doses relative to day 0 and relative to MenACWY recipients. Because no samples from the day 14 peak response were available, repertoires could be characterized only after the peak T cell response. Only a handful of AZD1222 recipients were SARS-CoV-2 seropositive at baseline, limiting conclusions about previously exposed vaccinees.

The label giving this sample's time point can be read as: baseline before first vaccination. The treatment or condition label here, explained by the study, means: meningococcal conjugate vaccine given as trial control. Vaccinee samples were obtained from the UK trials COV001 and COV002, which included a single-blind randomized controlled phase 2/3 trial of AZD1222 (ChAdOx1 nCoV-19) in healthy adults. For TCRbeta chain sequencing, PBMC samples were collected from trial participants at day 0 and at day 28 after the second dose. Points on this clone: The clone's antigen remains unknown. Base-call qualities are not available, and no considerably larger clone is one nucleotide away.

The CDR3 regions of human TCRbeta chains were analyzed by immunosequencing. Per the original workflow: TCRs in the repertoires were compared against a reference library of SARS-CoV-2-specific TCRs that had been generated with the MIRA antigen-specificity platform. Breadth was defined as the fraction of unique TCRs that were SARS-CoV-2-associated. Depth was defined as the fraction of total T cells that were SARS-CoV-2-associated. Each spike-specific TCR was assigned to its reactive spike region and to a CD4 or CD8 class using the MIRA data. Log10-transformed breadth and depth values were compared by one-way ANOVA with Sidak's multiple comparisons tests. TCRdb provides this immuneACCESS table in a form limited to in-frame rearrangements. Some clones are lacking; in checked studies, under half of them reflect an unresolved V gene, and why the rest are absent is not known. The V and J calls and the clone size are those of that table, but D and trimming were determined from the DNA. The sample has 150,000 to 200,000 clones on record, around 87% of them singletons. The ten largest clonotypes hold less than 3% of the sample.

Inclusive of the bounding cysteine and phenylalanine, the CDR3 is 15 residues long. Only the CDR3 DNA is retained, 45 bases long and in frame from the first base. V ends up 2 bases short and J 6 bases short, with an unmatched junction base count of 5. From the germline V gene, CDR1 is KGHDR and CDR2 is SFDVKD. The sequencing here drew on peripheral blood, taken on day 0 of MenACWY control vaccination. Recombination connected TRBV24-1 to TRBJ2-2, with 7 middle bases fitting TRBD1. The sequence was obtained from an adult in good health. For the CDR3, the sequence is CATSDYDGTAGELFF. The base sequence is TGTGCCACCAGTGATTACGATGGGACAGCCGGGGAGCTGTTTTTT.